This is a list of T cell receptor beta chains from one sample in a study of OX40 agonist ivuxolimab in advanced cancers. TCRdb keeps only in-frame clones here, not all; method: immunoSEQ multiplex PCR. The table shows 65,000 to 80,000 clones, with over 80% occurring only once. Sequencing used CD4+ or CD8+ T cells sorted from blood, obtained in a trial of the OX40 agonist ivuxolimab. These receptors came from an adult with an advanced solid tumor such as melanoma, head and neck, liver or kidney cancer. CDR3s include the opening cysteine and the closing phenylalanine or tryptophan. A D gene is named only where the DNA matches it firmly. A clone size is listed for some rows: how often the clone was seen (once, few, many), or a class if it is expanded.

size,D,J,V,CDR3,DNA
NA,NA,TRBJ2-4,TRBV30,CAWSPMEARGIQYF,TGTGCCTGGAGTCCAATGGAGGCCAGGGGCATTCAGTACTTC
NA,TRBD2,TRBJ2-2,TRBV7-6,CASSSPLAGGDTGELFF,TGTGCCAGCAGCTCCCCTCTAGCGGGAGGAGACACCGGGGAGCTGTTTTTT
NA,TRBD1,TRBJ1-5,TRBV4-1,CASSPDRGLGNQPQHF,TGCGCCAGCAGCCCGGACAGGGGGCTCGGAAATCAGCCCCAGCATTTT
NA,NA,TRBJ2-3,TRBV6-5,CASSYADRQYF,TGTGCCAGCAGTTACGCGGACCGGCAGTATTTT
NA,TRBD1,TRBJ1-3,TRBV13,CATRDRGTGNTIYF,TGTGCCACTAGGGACAGGGGGACGGGAAACACCATATATTTT
NA,NA,TRBJ2-1,TRBV5-4,CASSPGTSPGSEQFF,TGTGCCAGCAGCCCCGGGACTTCCCCTGGGAGTGAGCAGTTCTTC
NA,TRBD1,TRBJ1-1,TRBV11-3,CASSPRGQGRNTEAFF,TGTGCCAGCAGCCCAAGAGGACAGGGGCGGAACACTGAAGCTTTCTTT
NA,NA,TRBJ1-2,TRBV5-5,CASSVPEGIYGYTF,TGTGCCAGCAGCGTCCCGGAGGGGATCTATGGCTACACCTTC
few,TRBD1,TRBJ1-5,TRBV7-8,CASSWTGINQPQHF,TGTGCCAGCAGCTGGACAGGCATAAATCAGCCCCAGCATTTT
NA,TRBD2,TRBJ2-7,TRBV10-3,CAISDGRASGRYEQYF,TGTGCCATCAGTGACGGGAGGGCTAGCGGGAGATACGAGCAGTACTTC
NA,NA,TRBJ2-7,TRBV7-9,CASSLAGGLRYEQYF,TGTGCCAGCAGCTTAGCGGGTGGCCTCAGGTACGAGCAGTACTTC
once,TRBD1,TRBJ1-2,TRBV9,CASSPLDRGPYGYTF,TGTGCCAGCAGCCCATTGGACAGGGGGCCCTATGGCTACACCTTC
NA,NA,TRBJ1-3,TRBV30,CAWSLTERAGNTIYF,TGTGCCTGGAGCCTGACAGAACGGGCAGGAAACACCATATATTTT
NA,NA,TRBJ1-4,TRBV19,CASSPAGRRTNEKLFF,TGTGCCAGTAGTCCAGCCGGCCGCCGTACTAATGAAAAACTGTTTTTT
NA,NA,TRBJ1-5,TRBV5-1,CASSLGGPEPQHF,TGCGCCAGCAGCTTAGGGGGTCCGGAGCCCCAGCATTTT
once,TRBD2,TRBJ2-1,TRBV7-3,CASSFAGGYYNEQFF,TGTGCCAGCAGCTTCGCGGGAGGGTACTACAATGAGCAGTTCTTC
NA,NA,TRBJ2-2,TRBV28,CASSLWENTGELFF,TGTGCCAGCAGTTTATGGGAAAACACCGGGGAGCTGTTTTTT